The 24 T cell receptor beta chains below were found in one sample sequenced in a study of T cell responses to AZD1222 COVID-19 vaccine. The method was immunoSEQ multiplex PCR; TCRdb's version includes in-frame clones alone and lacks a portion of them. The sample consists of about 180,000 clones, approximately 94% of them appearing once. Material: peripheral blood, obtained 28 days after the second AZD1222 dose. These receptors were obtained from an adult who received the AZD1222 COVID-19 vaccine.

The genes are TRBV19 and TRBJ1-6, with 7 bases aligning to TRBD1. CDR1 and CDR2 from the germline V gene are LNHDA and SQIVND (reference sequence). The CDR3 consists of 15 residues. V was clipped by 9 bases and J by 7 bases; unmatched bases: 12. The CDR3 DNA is TGTGCCAGCAAGGGACAGTCAAGCCTCAATTCACCCCTCCACTTT. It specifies CASKGQSSLNSPLHF.

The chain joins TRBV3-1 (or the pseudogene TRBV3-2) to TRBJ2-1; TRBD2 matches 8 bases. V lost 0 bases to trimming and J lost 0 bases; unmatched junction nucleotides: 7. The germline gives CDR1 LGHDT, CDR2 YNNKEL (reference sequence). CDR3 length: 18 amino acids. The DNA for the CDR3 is TGTGCCAGCAGCCAAGAGGCTTTAGCGGGACACTCCTACAATGAGCAGTTCTTC. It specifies CASSQEALAGHSYNEQFF.

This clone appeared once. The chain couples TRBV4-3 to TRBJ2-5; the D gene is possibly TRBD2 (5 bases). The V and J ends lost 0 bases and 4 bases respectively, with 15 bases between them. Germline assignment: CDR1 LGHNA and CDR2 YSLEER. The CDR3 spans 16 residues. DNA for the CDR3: TGCGCCAGCAGCCAAGATCGAGGGAAAGGGCTAGAGACCCAGTACTTC. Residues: CASSQDRGKGLETQYF.

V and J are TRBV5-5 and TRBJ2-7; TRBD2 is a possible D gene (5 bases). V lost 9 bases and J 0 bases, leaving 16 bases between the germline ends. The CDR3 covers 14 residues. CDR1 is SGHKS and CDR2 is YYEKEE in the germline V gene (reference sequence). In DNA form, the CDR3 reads TGTGCCACCTCAGCCGGGATTGTCTCCTACGAGCAGTACTTC. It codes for CATSAGIVSYEQYF.

The CDR3 bases are TGTGCCAGTAGTGTGCGGGACATAGCAACAGATACGCAGTATTTT. Its protein is CASSVRDIATDTQYF. The chain combines TRBV19 with TRBJ2-3; the D call may be TRBD1 or TRBD2 (6 bases each). Germline CDR1 is LNHDA and CDR2 is SQIVND (reference sequence). V dropped 5 bases and J dropped 3 bases, with 15 bases sitting between them. This CDR3 region has 15 residues.

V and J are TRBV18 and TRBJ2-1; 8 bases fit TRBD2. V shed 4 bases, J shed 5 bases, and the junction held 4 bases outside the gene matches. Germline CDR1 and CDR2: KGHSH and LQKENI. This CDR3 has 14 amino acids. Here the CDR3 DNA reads TGTGCCAGCTCACGCTCGACTAGCGACAATGAGCAGTTCTTC. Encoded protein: CASSRSTSDNEQFF.

The CDR3 region has the DNA TGTGCCAGCATTTTCGGGGACAGGGATCCGAGAGAGCAGTACTTC. It codes for CASIFGDRDPREQYF. The rearrangement joins TRBV6-5 to TRBJ2-7, with TRBD1 matching 9 bases. Looked up from germline, CDR1 is MNHEY and CDR2 is SVGAGI. This CDR3 region has 15 residues. V lost 7 bases and J lost 7; bases outside the gene matches: 14.

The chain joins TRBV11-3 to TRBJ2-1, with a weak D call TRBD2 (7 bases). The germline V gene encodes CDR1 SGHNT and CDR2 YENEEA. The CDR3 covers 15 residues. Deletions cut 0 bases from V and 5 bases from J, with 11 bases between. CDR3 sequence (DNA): TGTGCCAGCAGCTTAGAACGGGGGGCAGACAATGAGCAGTTCTTC. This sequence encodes CASSLERGADNEQFF.

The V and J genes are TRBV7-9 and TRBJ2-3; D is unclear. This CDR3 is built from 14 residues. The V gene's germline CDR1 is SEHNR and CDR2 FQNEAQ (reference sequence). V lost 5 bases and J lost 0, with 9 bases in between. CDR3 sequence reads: CASSPLSSTDTQYF. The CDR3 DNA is TGTGCCAGCAGCCCCCTTTCCAGCACAGATACGCAGTATTTT.

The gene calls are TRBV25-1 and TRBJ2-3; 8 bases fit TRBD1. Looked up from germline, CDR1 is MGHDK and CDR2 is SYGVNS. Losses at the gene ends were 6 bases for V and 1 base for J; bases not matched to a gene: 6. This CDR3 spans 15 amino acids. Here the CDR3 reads CASSDRGRGTDTQYF. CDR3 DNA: TGTGCCAGCAGCGACAGGGGTCGAGGCACAGATACGCAGTATTTT.

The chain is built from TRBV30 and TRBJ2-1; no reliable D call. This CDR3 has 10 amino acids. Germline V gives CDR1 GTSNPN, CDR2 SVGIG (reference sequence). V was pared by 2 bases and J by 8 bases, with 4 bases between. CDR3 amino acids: CAWSTHEQFF. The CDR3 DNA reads TGTGCCTGGAGTACCCATGAGCAGTTCTTC.

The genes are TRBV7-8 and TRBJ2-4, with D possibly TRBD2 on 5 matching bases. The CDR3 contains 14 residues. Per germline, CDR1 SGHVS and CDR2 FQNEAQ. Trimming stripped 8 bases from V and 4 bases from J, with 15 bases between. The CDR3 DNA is TGTGCCAGCGGACTGGGGATAGGGAAAAACATTCAGTACTTC. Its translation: CASGLGIGKNIQYF.

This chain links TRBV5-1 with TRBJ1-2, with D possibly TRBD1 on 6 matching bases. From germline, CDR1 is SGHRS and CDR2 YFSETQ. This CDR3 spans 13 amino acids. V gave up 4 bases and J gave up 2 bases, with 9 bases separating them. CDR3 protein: CASSMTGNYGYTF. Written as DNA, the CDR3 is TGCGCCAGCAGCATGACAGGCAACTATGGCTACACCTTC.

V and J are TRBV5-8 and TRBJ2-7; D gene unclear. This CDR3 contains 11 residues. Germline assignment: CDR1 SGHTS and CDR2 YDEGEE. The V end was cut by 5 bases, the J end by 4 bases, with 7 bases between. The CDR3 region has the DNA TGTGCCAGCAGGCCCTCATACGAGCAGTACTTC. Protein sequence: CASRPSYEQYF.

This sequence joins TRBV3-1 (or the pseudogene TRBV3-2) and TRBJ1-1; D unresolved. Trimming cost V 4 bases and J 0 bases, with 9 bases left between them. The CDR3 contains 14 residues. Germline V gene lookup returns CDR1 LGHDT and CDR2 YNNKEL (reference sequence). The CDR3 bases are TGTGCCAGCAGCCTGAACCACGTGAACACTGAAGCTTTCTTT. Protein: CASSLNHVNTEAFF.

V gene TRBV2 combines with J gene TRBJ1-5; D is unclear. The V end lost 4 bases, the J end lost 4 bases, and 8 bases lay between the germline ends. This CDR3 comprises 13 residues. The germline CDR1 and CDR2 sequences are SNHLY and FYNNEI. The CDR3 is CASSGWVNQPQHF. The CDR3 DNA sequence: TGTGCCAGCAGTGGTTGGGTTAATCAGCCCCAGCATTTT. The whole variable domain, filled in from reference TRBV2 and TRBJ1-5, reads EPEVTQTPSHQVTQMGQEVILRCVPISNHLYFYWYRQILGQKVEFLVSFYNNEISEKSEIFDDQFSVERPDGSNFTLKIRSTKLEDSAMYFCASSGWVNQPQHFGDGTRLSIL.

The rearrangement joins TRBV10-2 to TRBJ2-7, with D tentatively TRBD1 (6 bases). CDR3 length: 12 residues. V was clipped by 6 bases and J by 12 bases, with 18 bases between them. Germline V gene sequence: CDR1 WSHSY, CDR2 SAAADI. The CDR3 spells CASSSRDTAWYF. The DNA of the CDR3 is TGCGCCAGCAGCTCTCGGGACACCGCTTGGTACTTC.

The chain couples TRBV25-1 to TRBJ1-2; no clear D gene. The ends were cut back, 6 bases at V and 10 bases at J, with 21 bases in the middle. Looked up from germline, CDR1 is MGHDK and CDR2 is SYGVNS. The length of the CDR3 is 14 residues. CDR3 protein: CASSGVWSVEAYTF. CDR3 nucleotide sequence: TGTGCCAGCAGCGGAGTGTGGAGTGTGGAAGCCTACACCTTC.

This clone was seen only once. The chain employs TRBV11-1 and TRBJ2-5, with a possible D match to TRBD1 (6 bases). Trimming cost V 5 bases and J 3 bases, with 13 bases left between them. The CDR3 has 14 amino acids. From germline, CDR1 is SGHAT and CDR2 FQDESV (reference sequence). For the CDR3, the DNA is TGTGCCAGCAGCCAAGGCGGACAGAAAGAGACCCAGTACTTC. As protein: CASSQGGQKETQYF.

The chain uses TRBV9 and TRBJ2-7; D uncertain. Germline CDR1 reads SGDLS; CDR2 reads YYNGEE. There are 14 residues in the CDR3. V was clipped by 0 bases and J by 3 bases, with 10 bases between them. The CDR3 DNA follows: TGTGCCAGCAGCGTAGGTTCCCCTTTCTACGAGCAGTACTTC. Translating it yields CASSVGSPFYEQYF.

CDR3 amino acids: CASSATSGGPHEQFF. CDR3 nucleotide sequence: TGTGCCAGCAGCGCCACTAGCGGGGGGCCCCATGAGCAGTTCTTC. The chain employs TRBV7-2 and TRBJ2-1; 12 positions match TRBD2. The J segment lost 8 bases and the V segment lost 5 bases, leaving 7 bases of the junction unmatched. From germline, CDR1 is SGHTA and CDR2 FQGNSA. This CDR3 contains 15 residues.

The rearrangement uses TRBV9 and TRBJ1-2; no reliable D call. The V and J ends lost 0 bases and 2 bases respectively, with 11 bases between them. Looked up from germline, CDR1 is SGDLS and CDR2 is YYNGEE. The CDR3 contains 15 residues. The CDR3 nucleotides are TGTGCCAGCAGCGTAGACCCCACAGTGAACTATGGCTACACCTTC. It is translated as CASSVDPTVNYGYTF.

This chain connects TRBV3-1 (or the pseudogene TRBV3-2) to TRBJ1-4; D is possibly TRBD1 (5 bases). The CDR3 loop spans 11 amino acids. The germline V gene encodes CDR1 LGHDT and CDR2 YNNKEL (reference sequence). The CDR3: CARQGGEKLFF. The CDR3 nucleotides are TGTGCGCGGCAGGGAGGGGAAAAACTGTTTTTT.

CDR3 amino acids: CASGNKGFQETQYF. DNA of the CDR3: TGTGCCAGCGGGAACAAGGGGTTCCAAGAGACCCAGTACTTC. The chain links TRBV6-5 to TRBJ2-5, with D possibly being TRBD1 (5 bases). CDR1 is MNHEY and CDR2 is SVGAGI in the germline V gene. Trimming took off 8 bases at V and 1 base at J, with 14 bases between the two ends. This CDR3 is built from 14 residues.